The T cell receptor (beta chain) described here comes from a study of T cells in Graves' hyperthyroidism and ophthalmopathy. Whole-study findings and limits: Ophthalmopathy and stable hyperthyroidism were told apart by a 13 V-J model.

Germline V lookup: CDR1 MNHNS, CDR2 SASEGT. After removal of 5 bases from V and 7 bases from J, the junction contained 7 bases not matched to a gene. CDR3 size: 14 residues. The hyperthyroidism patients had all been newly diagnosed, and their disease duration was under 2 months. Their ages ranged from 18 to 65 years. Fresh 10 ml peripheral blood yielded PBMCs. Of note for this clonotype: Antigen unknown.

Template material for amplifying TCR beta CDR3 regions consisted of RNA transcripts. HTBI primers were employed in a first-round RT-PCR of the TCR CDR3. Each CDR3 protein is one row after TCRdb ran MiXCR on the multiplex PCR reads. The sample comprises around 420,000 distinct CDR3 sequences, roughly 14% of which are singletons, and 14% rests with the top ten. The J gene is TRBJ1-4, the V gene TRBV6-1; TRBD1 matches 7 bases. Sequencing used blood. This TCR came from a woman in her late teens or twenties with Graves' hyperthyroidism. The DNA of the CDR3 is TGTGCCAGCAGTACGACAGGGTGGTTTGAAAAACTGTTTTTT. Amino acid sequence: CASSTTGWFEKLFF.